This TCR beta chain appears in the sequencing data of a study of identical twins. V lost 3 bases, J lost 6 bases, and 14 bases lay in between. Germline V lookup: CDR1 SGDLS, CDR2 YYNGEE. The CDR3 length is 14 residues. A note on this clonotype: The antigen remains unidentified.

Whole-study results and caveats: Out-of-frame TCR alpha sharing in monozygotic twins exceeded recombination model predictions. Fewer insertions characterized abundant cord blood beta clonotypes, whereas memory repertoires showed none. One should note that invariant MAIT and iNKT cells could partly confound zero-insertion analyses.

A universal primer site arose from template switching, and cDNA bore unique molecular identifiers. A single record per CDR3 protein comes from TCRdb applying MiXCR to the 5' RACE reads. The profile shows around 470,000 distinct CDR3 sequences, around 14% of them singletons. These same records also appear under a second study, on yellow fever vaccine responses in identical twins.

The clonotype was recovered from a young woman in good health. This chain connects TRBV9 to TRBJ2-3, with D possibly TRBD2 on 5 matching bases. Material for sequencing was CD4+ T cells sorted from blood. CDR3 region: CASSAPQREDTQYF. The CDR3 bases are TGTGCCAGCAGCGCCCCTCAGAGGGAGGATACGCAGTATTTT.